A selection of T cell receptor beta chains follows, all from one sample in a study of CD8 T cells in ankylosing spondylitis. Each CDR3 protein gets one entry after TCRdb re-called the 5' RACE reads with MiXCR. The sample records about 340,000 distinct CDR3 sequences, about 15% being singletons. Sample: blood, either unsorted or a sorted T cell fraction (not recorded which). The source is a male donor with ankylosing spondylitis or in good health (not recorded which). Each CDR3 is given without its conserved first and last residue.

v_call	j_call	cdr3_aa
TRBV12-3/TRBV12-4	TRBJ2-3	ASSLSGGYTQY
TRBV20-1	TRBJ2-7	SATGPRYEQY
TRBV30	TRBJ1-1	AWSADRRNTEAF
TRBV20-1	TRBJ2-1	SARQGGNGEQF
TRBV5-4	TRBJ2-5	ASSPSTGGGETQY
TRBV12-3/TRBV12-4	TRBJ2-1	ASSDAGTSYNEQF
TRBV12-3/TRBV12-4	TRBJ2-2	ASSSLAGELF
TRBV27	TRBJ1-3	ASSLGTGGIGGGNTIY
TRBV3-1	TRBJ1-3	ASSQDRTISGNTIY
TRBV29-1	TRBJ1-2	SVVPSRSSGYT
TRBV20-1	TRBJ2-1	SARDSRGASTYNEQF
TRBV11-3	TRBJ2-3	ASSFSSIRDTQY
TRBV12-3/TRBV12-4	TRBJ2-4	ASTAGPVLAKNIQY
TRBV20-1	TRBJ2-5	SARLAYAETQY
TRBV7-2	TRBJ2-5	ASSPFADQETQY
TRBV15	TRBJ2-1	ATSRDVTSEEQF
TRBV12-3/TRBV12-4	TRBJ1-6	ASSLRGTDDSPLH
TRBV11-2	TRBJ2-5	ASSSRTYQETQY
TRBV3-1	TRBJ2-7	ASSPTGTLLYEQY
TRBV4-1	TRBJ1-5	ASSQGTGGANNQPQH
TRBV5-1	TRBJ1-2	ASSLESATYGYT
TRBV27	TRBJ2-5	ASRTGSETQY
TRBV12-3/TRBV12-4	TRBJ1-1	ASSLTVGTTEAF
TRBV6-1	TRBJ2-5	ASKNPAETQY
TRBV29-1	TRBJ2-7	SVESPGPTPGYEQY
TRBV29-1	TRBJ1-2	SVGQGEAGGGYT
TRBV6-1	TRBJ2-2	ASTSGASAGELF
TRBV7-9	TRBJ2-1	ASSSSGGVSLNEQF
TRBV18	TRBJ1-5	ASSGQGMGNQPQH
TRBV20-1	TRBJ2-1	GVSEQF
TRBV12-3/TRBV12-4	TRBJ2-2	ASKQGGTGELF
TRBV6-1	TRBJ1-2	ASSETPGGYGYT
TRBV25-1	TRBJ1-2	ASSANQGAANYGYT
TRBV5-1	TRBJ2-7	TSSLVTSSSYEQY
TRBV29-1	TRBJ2-7	SVGKGHSGPYEQY
TRBV12-3/TRBV12-4	TRBJ2-1	ASTWTGGNEQF
TRBV11-3	TRBJ2-4	ASSYGQEGGIQY
TRBV18	TRBJ2-7	ASSPGPALSYEQY